The present TCR beta chain was sequenced within a study of shared clonotypes between healthy human individuals. The authors ran the assay at deep level. Only in-frame clones appear in the TCRdb table, and some are missing; sequencing was by immunoSEQ multiplex PCR. The profile shows 2 million to 2.5 million clones, just over 90% of them singletons. CD4+ cells yielded CD45RA+ naive and CD45RA-negative memory subsets. The germline V and J ends were trimmed by 3 bases and 0 bases, with 13 bases remaining between them. The germline V gene encodes CDR1 SGHRS and CDR2 YFSETQ. The CDR3 sequence is 16 residues long.

Input material: naive CD4+ T cells from PBMCs. As to subset: CD45RA+ positively selected. The origin of this receptor is a man aged 18 to 29 in good health. Some clones in this sample may be carry-over from other donors' samples. The chain has TRBV5-1 and TRBJ2-1; tentatively, D is TRBD2 (6 bases). The chain's CDR3 is CASSSSGPSSYNEQFF. The CDR3 DNA is TGCGCCAGCAGCTCAAGCGGGCCCAGCTCCTACAATGAGCAGTTCTTC. The complete variable domain, with remaining parts taken from reference TRBV5-1 and TRBJ2-1, reads KAGVTQTPRYLIKTRGQQVTLSCSPISGHRSVSWYQQTPGQGLQFLFEYFSETQRNKGNFPGRFSGRQFSNSRSEMNVSTLELGDSALYLCASSSSGPSSYNEQFFGPGTRLTVL.